The 3 T cell receptor beta chains below come from one sample, sequenced in a study of blood T cell repertoires in COVID-19. Produced via immunoSEQ multiplex PCR; TCRdb's table is partial and in-frame only. Found here are some 240,000 clones, more than 75% of them singletons; the top ten hold less than 8.5%. Source material: PBMCs or T cells enriched from blood (not recorded which). The receptors were gathered from a woman between 45 and 60 years old who had been exposed to COVID-19.

This chain links TRBV3-1 (or the pseudogene TRBV3-2) with TRBJ1-3, with 7 positions matching TRBD1. V was pared by 2 bases and J by 0 bases, with 7 bases of the junction left unmatched. Germline CDR1 is LGHDT and CDR2 is YNNKEL (reference sequence). This CDR3 comprises 17 residues. Here the CDR3 DNA reads TGTGCCAGCAGCCAAACTTTCGGGACAGTCTCTGGAAACACCATATATTTT. It specifies CASSQTFGTVSGNTIYF.

Here the CDR3 reads CASSLGEGGVPYEQYF. The DNA for the CDR3 is TGTGCCAGCAGCTTAGGGGAAGGGGGGGTCCCTTACGAGCAGTACTTC. The genes are TRBV11-2 and TRBJ2-7, with D maybe TRBD2 (7 bases). The CDR3 sequence is 16 residues long. In germline, CDR1 is SGHAT, CDR2 FQNNGV. Trimming stripped 1 base from V and 4 bases from J, with 17 bases between.

This clone has just one count. This rearrangement joins TRBV9 to TRBJ2-2; TRBD1 aligns across 9 bases. Germline CDR1 and CDR2: SGDLS and YYNGEE. After removal of 4 bases from V and 6 bases from J, the junction contained 4 bases not matched to a gene. There are 14 residues in the CDR3. The CDR3 region has the DNA TGTGCCAGCAGCCCGCGACAGGGGGCCGGGGAGCTGTTTTTT. This sequence encodes CASSPRQGAGELFF.